The 10 T cell receptor beta chains given below trace back to one sample, sequenced in a study of shared clonotypes between healthy human individuals. CD45RO-negative, CCR7-positively selected cells formed the naive CD8 fraction, excluding terminally differentiated effector memory CD45RA+ cells. Assay: immunoSEQ multiplex PCR; the TCRdb copy retains only in-frame clones and omits some. The table lists approximately 840,000 clones, about 96% of them singletons. The material sequenced was naive CD8+ T cells sorted from blood. The receptors derive from a young man in good health.

The table lists this clone with a count of one. The chain links TRBV19 to TRBJ1-5; no definite D call. The CDR3 runs to 17 residues. V lost 2 bases and J 6 bases, leaving 20 bases between the germline ends. Germline-derived CDR1 and CDR2 are LNHDA and SQIVND (reference sequence). The CDR3 region is CASSIIFTEELGQPQHF. DNA of the CDR3: TGTGCCAGTAGTATAATCTTCACAGAGGAGTTGGGTCAGCCCCAGCATTTT.

This rearrangement joins TRBV6-6 to TRBJ2-5; D is ambiguous. V was cut by 1 base and J by 5 bases, with 5 bases left in between. The CDR3 spans 12 residues. Germline V gene sequence: CDR1 MNHNY, CDR2 SVGAGI (reference sequence). The CDR3 is CASSYFWETQYF. DNA of the CDR3: TGTGCCAGCAGTTACTTTTGGGAGACCCAGTACTTC.

In its sample, this clone was seen once. This sequence joins TRBV28 and TRBJ2-7, with D perhaps matching TRBD2 (5 bases). This CDR3 region has 16 residues. Germline lookup yields CDR1 MDHEN and CDR2 SYDVKM. V lost 5 bases and J 0 bases, leaving 17 bases between the germline ends. The CDR3 spells CASSGTGGRYSYEQYF. The DNA for the CDR3 is TGTGCCAGCAGTGGAACGGGCGGGCGTTACTCCTACGAGCAGTACTTC.

The chain links TRBV15 to TRBJ2-5; no reliable D call. This CDR3 has 14 residues. Germline CDR1 is LNHNV and CDR2 is YYDKDF (reference sequence). The ends were cut back, 0 bases at V and 4 bases at J, with 9 bases in the middle. The CDR3 nucleotides read TGTGCCACCAGCAGAGATCCGTCGGGAGAGACCCAGTACTTC. Its translation: CATSRDPSGETQYF.

Written as DNA, the CDR3 is TGTGCCAGCAGCTTCTTCGGGGGTGGAAACACCATATATTTT. The encoded protein is CASSFFGGGNTIYF. The chain combines TRBV5-4 with TRBJ1-3, with TRBD1 as a possible D gene (5 bases). CDR1 and CDR2 (germline): SGHNT, YYREEE (reference sequence). This CDR3 is built from 14 residues. V was cut by 2 bases and J by 3 bases, with 9 bases left in between.

The chain has TRBV5-1 and TRBJ1-1, with 10 nucleotides matching TRBD1. Germline assignment: CDR1 SGHRS and CDR2 YFSETQ. The J segment lost 1 base and the V segment lost 4 bases, leaving 10 bases of the junction unmatched. This CDR3 has 17 residues. CDR3 region: CASSTRDRGYGNTEAFF. The DNA for the CDR3 is TGCGCCAGCAGCACCCGGGACAGGGGTTACGGGAACACTGAAGCTTTCTTT.

The chain links TRBV5-5 to TRBJ1-5; D remains ambiguous. This CDR3 comprises 13 residues. Trimming removed 0 bases at V and 6 bases at J, with 7 bases between. Germline assignment: CDR1 SGHKS and CDR2 YYEKEE (reference sequence). CDR3 amino acids: CASSLGGFQPQHF. The CDR3 DNA follows: TGTGCCAGCAGCTTGGGAGGGTTTCAGCCCCAGCATTTT.

The rearrangement links TRBV27 to TRBJ2-7; D possibly corresponds to TRBD1 (5 bases). In germline, CDR1 is MNHEY, CDR2 SMNVEV (reference sequence). The V end was cut by 7 bases, the J end by 5 bases, with 9 bases between. The length of the CDR3 is 11 residues. The CDR3 protein is CASNQGDEQYF. CDR3 in DNA: TGTGCCAGCAATCAGGGCGACGAGCAGTACTTC.

As for this clone: The sample holds other DNA sequences that translate to the same CDR3. The DNA of the CDR3 is TGTGCCAGCAGTTTCCCAGGGGCGGGCAATCAGCCCCAGCATTTT. Protein: CASSFPGAGNQPQHF. The V gene is TRBV28, the J gene TRBJ1-5, with D tentatively TRBD1 (6 bases). V was shortened by 3 bases and J by 2 bases, with 11 bases between the two germline ends. The length of the CDR3 is 15 residues. CDR1 and CDR2 from the germline V gene are MDHEN and SYDVKM.

The J gene is TRBJ2-7, the V gene TRBV6-1; no reliable D call. The CDR3 is 16 residues long. Per the germline V gene, CDR1 is MNHNS and CDR2 is SASEGT. Trimming removed 2 bases at V and 2 bases at J, with 16 bases between. CDR3 sequence (DNA): TGTGCCAGCAGTGAACCAATTGGGGAAAAAACCTACGAGCAGTACTTC. Encoded protein: CASSEPIGEKTYEQYF.